This T cell receptor beta chain was sequenced during a study of cytomegalovirus exposure and HLA in healthy donors. CDR1 SGHTA and CDR2 FQGNSA come from the germline V gene. This CDR3 has 14 residues. V dropped 6 bases and J dropped 0; count of bases not matched to a gene: 4. As for this clone: Its antigen remains unidentified.

The protocol was immunoSEQ multiplex PCR, while the TCRdb copy is restricted to in-frame clones and leaves out a portion. The table records fewer than 200,000 clones, about 96% of them present only once. Notes on the study in general: The study designated 150 or so TCR beta chains cytomegalovirus-associated. In vitro data verified three CMV-associated chains as specific for CMV antigens.

This sequence was found in a young woman in good health and CMV-seronegative. Sequenced input: PBMCs. The chain joins TRBV7-2 to TRBJ2-7, with TRBD1 matching 8 bases. The CDR3 DNA reads as TGTGCCAGCAGTTACGGGACAGGCTCCTACGAGCAGTACTTC. Its translation: CASSYGTGSYEQYF.